These 8 T cell receptor beta chains were sequenced from one sample in a study of T-cell memory formation after mild COVID-19. TCRdb itself ran the 5' RACE reads through MiXCR, one entry per CDR3 protein. Of 350,000 to 400,000 distinct CDR3 sequences in the sample, roughly 14% are singletons; the top ten hold under 25%. The sample consisted of PBMCs or a T cell subset sorted from them (not recorded which). The receptors were sampled from a man aged 18 to 29 who had mild COVID-19 (a few samples of this study predate the infection). Cell type and time point are not known.

This clonotype showed up just a few times. This chain links TRBV12-3 or TRBV12-4 with TRBJ2-7; no firm D call. V shed 0 bases and J shed 1 base, with 7 bases lying between them. The CDR3 is 14 amino acids. DNA of the CDR3: TGTGCCAGCAGTTTAGCAGGGTGGTCCTACGAGCAGTACTTC. This gives the protein CASSLAGWSYEQYF.

Only a few counts were recorded for this clonotype. The CDR3: CASSRWGEIGSPLHF. DNA for the CDR3: TGTGCCAGCAGCCGATGGGGGGAAATAGGATCACCCCTCCACTTT. The chain couples TRBV7-2 to TRBJ1-6; TRBD1 might be the D (5 bases). The germline V gene has CDR1 SGHTA and CDR2 FQGNSA. The germline V and J ends were trimmed by 5 bases and 10 bases, with 18 bases remaining between them. The CDR3 is 15 amino acids.

J is TRBJ1-1 and V is TRBV27; 8 bases are shared with TRBD1. The germline gives CDR1 MNHEY, CDR2 SMNVEV (reference sequence). The trim removed 6 bases at V and 1 base at J, leaving 4 bases unmatched. The CDR3 has 14 amino acids. CDR3: CASRPQGANTEAFF. CDR3 sequence (DNA): TGTGCCAGCAGACCCCAGGGGGCGAACACTGAAGCTTTCTTT.

The chain joins TRBV5-4 to TRBJ1-1; TRBD1 agrees at 7 bases. J gave up 3 bases and V 1 base, and 6 bases lay outside the gene matches. Germline V gene data show CDR1 as SGHNT and CDR2 as YYREEE (reference sequence). This CDR3 has 15 amino acids. DNA of the CDR3: TGTGCCAGCAGCTTGATTGGGACAGCAGACACTGAAGCTTTCTTT. Amino acid sequence: CASSLIGTADTEAFF.

The rearrangement links TRBV7-8 to TRBJ2-1, with 9 nucleotides matching TRBD1. V was clipped by 5 bases and J by 1 base; unmatched bases: 6. Germline V lookup: CDR1 SGHVS, CDR2 FQNEAQ. This CDR3 region has 16 residues. CDR3 DNA: TGTGCCAGCAGCATAGGACAGGGGAGTTCCTACAATGAGCAGTTCTTC. Translating it yields CASSIGQGSSYNEQFF.

This chain uses TRBV7-2 with TRBJ1-1; D unresolved. Trimming stripped 4 bases from V and 0 bases from J, with 12 bases between. The CDR3 is 15 residues long. Germline CDR1 reads SGHTA; CDR2 reads FQGNSA. CDR3 DNA sequence: TGTGCCAGCAGCTCACCGACAACTCTGAACACTGAAGCTTTCTTT. This sequence encodes CASSSPTTLNTEAFF.

This rearrangement joins TRBV6-2 or TRBV6-3 to TRBJ2-6; D unclear. CDR3 length: 19 amino acids. V was clipped by 0 bases and J by 0 bases, with 15 bases between them. Germline V gene sequence: CDR1 MNHEY, CDR2 SVGEGT. In DNA, the CDR3 is TGTGCCAGCAGTTACTCGATTTATTTCGCCCACTCTGGGGCCAACGTCCTGACTTTC. Translated: CASSYSIYFAHSGANVLTF.

CDR3 loop: CASSLLRTASGNTIYF. CDR3 coding DNA: TGTGCCAGCAGTTTACTTAGGACAGCCTCTGGAAACACCATATATTTT. This chain connects TRBV12-3 or TRBV12-4 to TRBJ1-3; maybe TRBD1 (6 bases). Trimming removed 2 bases at V and 0 bases at J, with 11 bases between. The CDR3 sequence is 16 residues long.